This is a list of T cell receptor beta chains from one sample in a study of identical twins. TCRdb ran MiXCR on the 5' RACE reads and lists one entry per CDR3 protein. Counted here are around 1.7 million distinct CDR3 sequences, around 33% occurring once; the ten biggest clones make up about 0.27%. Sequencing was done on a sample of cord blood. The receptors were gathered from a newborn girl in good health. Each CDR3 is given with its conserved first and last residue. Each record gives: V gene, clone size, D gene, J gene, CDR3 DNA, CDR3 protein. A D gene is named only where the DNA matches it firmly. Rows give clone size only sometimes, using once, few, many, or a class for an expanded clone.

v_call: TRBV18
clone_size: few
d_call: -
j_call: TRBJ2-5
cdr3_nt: TGTGCCAGCTCACCGAGCGCAGGACGAGAGACCCAGTACTTC
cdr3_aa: CASSPSAGRETQYF

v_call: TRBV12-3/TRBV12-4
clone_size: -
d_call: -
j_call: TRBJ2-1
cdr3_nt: TGTGCCAGCAGTTTAGGGGACTTTCTTGTAAACTCCTACAATGAGCAGTTCTTC
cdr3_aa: CASSLGDFLVNSYNEQFF

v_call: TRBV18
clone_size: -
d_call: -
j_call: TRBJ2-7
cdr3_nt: TGTGCCAGCTCACCAGGCCTCGAGCAGTACTTC
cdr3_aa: CASSPGLEQYF

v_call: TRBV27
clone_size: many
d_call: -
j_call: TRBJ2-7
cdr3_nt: TGTGCCAGCAGTTTATCGCAGGGGCCCCCCTACGAGCAGTACTTC
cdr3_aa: CASSLSQGPPYEQYF

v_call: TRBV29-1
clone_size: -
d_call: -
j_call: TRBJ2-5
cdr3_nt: TGCAGCGTTGAAGATTATCGGGGTAGCGGAGTCAGGGAGACCCAGTACTTC
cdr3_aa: CSVEDYRGSGVRETQYF

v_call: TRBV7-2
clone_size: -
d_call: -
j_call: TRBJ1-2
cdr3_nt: TGTGCCAGCAGCCCAGATGGGGGGCGCGCCTATGGCTACACCTTC
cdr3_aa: CASSPDGGRAYGYTF

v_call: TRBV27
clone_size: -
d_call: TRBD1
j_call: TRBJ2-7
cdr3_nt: TGTGCCAGCAGTTTGGAGCAGGGGGTGAAGCAGTACTTC
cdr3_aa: CASSLEQGVKQYF

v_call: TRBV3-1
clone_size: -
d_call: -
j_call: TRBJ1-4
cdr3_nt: TGTGCCAGCAGCAAGCGACGGAGTAATGAAAAACTGTTTTTT
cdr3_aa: CASSKRRSNEKLFF

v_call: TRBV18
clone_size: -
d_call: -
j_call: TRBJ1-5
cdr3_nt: TGTGCCAGCTCGTCTCAGGGTCCCTATAGCAATCAGCCCCAGCATTTT
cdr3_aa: CASSSQGPYSNQPQHF

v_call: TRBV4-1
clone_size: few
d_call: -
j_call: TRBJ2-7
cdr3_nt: TGCGCCAGCAGCCAAGATCCCGCGAGCCCCACCTACGAGCAGTACTTC
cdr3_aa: CASSQDPASPTYEQYF

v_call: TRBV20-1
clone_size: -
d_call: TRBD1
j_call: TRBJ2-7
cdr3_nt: TGCAGTGCTCGCCGGGACAGGGACAATGAGCAGTACTTC
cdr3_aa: CSARRDRDNEQYF

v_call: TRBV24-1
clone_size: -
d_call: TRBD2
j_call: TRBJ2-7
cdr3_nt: TGTGCCACCAGTGATCCCACTAGCGGGGGGAACAATGAGCAGTACTTC
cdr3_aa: CATSDPTSGGNNEQYF

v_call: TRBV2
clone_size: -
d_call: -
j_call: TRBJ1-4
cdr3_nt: TGTGCCAGCAAGGGTATCAGGGAAAAACTGTTTTTT
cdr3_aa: CASKGIREKLFF

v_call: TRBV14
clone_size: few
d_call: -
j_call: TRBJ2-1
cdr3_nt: TGTGCCAGCAGCCCCCTCAATAGGAATGAGCAGTTCTTC
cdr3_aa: CASSPLNRNEQFF

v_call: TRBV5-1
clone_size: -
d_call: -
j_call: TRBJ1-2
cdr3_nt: TGCGCCAGCAGCGACCCGGGACAAGGGCGGCCTAACTATGGCTACACCTTC
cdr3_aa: CASSDPGQGRPNYGYTF

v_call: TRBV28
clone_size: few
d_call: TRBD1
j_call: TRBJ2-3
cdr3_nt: TGTGCCAGCAGTTTATGGGCCAGGGGGCCCGATACGCAGTATTTT
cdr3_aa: CASSLWARGPDTQYF

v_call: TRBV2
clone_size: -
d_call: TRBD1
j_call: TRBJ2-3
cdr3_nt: TGTGCCAGCAGCGACAGGGGGACGACTAGCACAGATACGCAGTATTTT
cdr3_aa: CASSDRGTTSTDTQYF

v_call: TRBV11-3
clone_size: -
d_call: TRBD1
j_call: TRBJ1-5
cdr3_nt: TGTGCCAGCAGCTTAGATCACCACAGGGGCACGGACAATCAGCCCCAGCATTTT
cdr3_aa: CASSLDHHRGTDNQPQHF